These 16 T cell receptor beta chains were all obtained from the same sample, sequenced in a study of T cells in tumors after PD-1 blockade. The repertoire was sequenced with immunoSEQ multiplex PCR; TCRdb's copy has only in-frame clones and lacks some. Here the sample spans about 25,000 clones, 80% to 85% being singletons. The sample in question was PBMCs, obtained after anti-PD-1 treatment. The receptors originated from a human donor with basal cell carcinoma.

The chain employs TRBV4-1 and TRBJ2-1; possible D gene TRBD2, 7 bases. The CDR3 totals 16 residues. CDR1 is MGHRA, CDR2 YSYEKL, per germline. The germline V and J ends were trimmed by 3 bases and 4 bases, with 16 bases remaining between them. The CDR3 loop reads CASSQERGGRYNEQFF. The CDR3 DNA reads as TGCGCCAGCAGCCAGGAACGCGGGGGCCGATACAATGAGCAGTTCTTC.

The chain links TRBV7-2 to TRBJ2-2; 7 bases map to TRBD1. This CDR3 contains 17 residues. Germline CDR1 is SGHTA and CDR2 is FQGNSA. The junction had 9 bases not matched to a gene; V was cut back by 4 bases and J by 1 base. The CDR3 loop reads CASSSGTRTGNTGELFF. DNA for the CDR3: TGTGCCAGCAGCTCCGGAACTCGGACAGGGAACACCGGGGAGCTGTTTTTT.

This clone was detected a few times. This chain links TRBV5-5 with TRBJ2-7; 8 nucleotides align to TRBD2. This CDR3 is 14 amino acids long. The ends lost 3 bases at V and 2 bases at J; junction bases unmatched: 4. Germline loops: CDR1 SGHKS, CDR2 YYEKEE (reference sequence). The CDR3 is CASSSQRGPYEQYF. The CDR3 nucleotides are TGTGCCAGCAGCTCCCAGCGGGGGCCCTACGAGCAGTACTTC.

V usage is TRBV30 and J usage is TRBJ1-1; the D gene is possibly TRBD1 (5 bases). The V end lost 3 bases, the J end lost 1 base, and 15 bases lay between the germline ends. Germline V gives CDR1 GTSNPN, CDR2 SVGIG (reference sequence). The CDR3 has 15 amino acids. The CDR3 loop is CAWSRPDRENTEAFF. Here the CDR3 DNA reads TGTGCCTGGAGCCGCCCTGACAGAGAGAACACTGAAGCTTTCTTT.

This clone was seen once. The rearrangement joins TRBV7-3 to TRBJ2-2; D remains unclear. In germline, CDR1 is SGHTA, CDR2 FQGTGA. V lost 5 bases and J 1 base, leaving 8 bases between the germline ends. The CDR3 sequence is 14 residues long. In DNA form, the CDR3 reads TGTGCCAGCAGCCCGCACAGGAACACCGGGGAGCTGTTTTTT. Amino acids: CASSPHRNTGELFF. Together with reference TRBV7-3 and TRBJ2-2, the CDR3 gives the full variable domain: GAGVSQTPSNKVTEKGKYVELRCDPISGHTALYWYRQSLGQGPEFLIYFQGTGAADDSGLPNDRFFAVRPEGSVSTLKIQRTERGDSAVYLCASSPHRNTGELFFGEGSRLTVL.

This clone has only one observation. DNA of the CDR3: TGTGCCTCACCGTCTGGAAACACCATATATTTT. It yields the protein CASPSGNTIYF. The chain is built from TRBV30 and TRBJ1-3; no reliable D call. From germline, CDR1 is GTSNPN and CDR2 SVGIG (reference sequence). Trimming removed 7 bases at V and 1 base at J, with 5 bases between. The CDR3 runs to 11 residues.

The chain is built from TRBV6-1 and TRBJ2-5; 8 positions match TRBD2. Germline CDR1 is MNHNS and CDR2 is SASEGT. V gave up 2 bases and J gave up 0 bases; unmatched junction bases: 11. The CDR3 extends over 18 amino acids. The CDR3 bases are TGTGCCAGCAGTGAACGAAGCGGGGGTTTAGCTTACCAAGAGACCCAGTACTTC. Amino acid sequence: CASSERSGGLAYQETQYF.

The chain recombines TRBV5-1 with TRBJ2-2, with D unclear. Germline V gives CDR1 SGHRS, CDR2 YFSETQ. V lost 2 bases, J lost 0 bases, and 8 bases lay in between. The CDR3 is made up of 15 amino acids. The CDR3: CASSLRQTNTGELFF. As DNA, the CDR3 is TGCGCCAGCAGCTTAAGGCAGACGAACACCGGGGAGCTGTTTTTT. The whole variable domain, filled in from reference TRBV5-1 and TRBJ2-2, reads KAGVTQTPRYLIKTRGQQVTLSCSPISGHRSVSWYQQTPGQGLQFLFEYFSETQRNKGNFPGRFSGRQFSNSRSEMNVSTLELGDSALYLCASSLRQTNTGELFFGEGSRLTVL.

The sample holds one count of this clone. V usage is TRBV6-6 and J usage is TRBJ2-7; a possible D gene is TRBD1 (6 bases). Germline assignment: CDR1 MNHNY and CDR2 SVGAGI (reference sequence). The CDR3 runs 15 residues. Trimming took 6 bases from V and 0 from J, leaving 15 bases between them. In DNA, the CDR3 is TGTGCCAGCAGGTACCGCGGACAGCCCTCCTACGAGCAGTACTTC. Its protein product is CASRYRGQPSYEQYF.

This chain joins TRBV4-1 and TRBJ1-5; tentative D call: TRBD1 (5 bases). This CDR3 has 15 residues. The germline CDR1 and CDR2 sequences are MGHRA and YSYEKL. V gave up 4 bases and J gave up 6 bases, with 16 bases separating them. DNA for the CDR3: TGCGCCAGCAGCCTGGGGGAGCAGGGAACTCAGCCCCAGCATTTT. This translates into CASSLGEQGTQPQHF.

This sequence joins TRBV7-9 and TRBJ2-7, with D maybe TRBD2 (5 bases). V was clipped by 3 bases and J by 4 bases, with 19 bases between them. The length of the CDR3 is 16 residues. Germline loops: CDR1 SEHNR, CDR2 FQNEAQ (reference sequence). The CDR3 sequence: CASSLLAPPLSYEQYF. The DNA for the CDR3 is TGTGCCAGCAGCTTGCTAGCACCTCCCCTCTCGTACGAGCAGTACTTC. The whole variable domain, remainder taken from reference TRBV7-9 and TRBJ2-7, is DTGVSQNPRHKITKRGQNVTFRCDPISEHNRLYWYRQTLGQGPEFLTYFQNEAQLEKSRLLSDRFSAERPKGSFSTLEIQRTEQGDSAMYLCASSLLAPPLSYEQYFGPGTRLTVT.

This rearrangement joins TRBV18 to TRBJ1-2; 8 nucleotides agree with TRBD1. From germline, CDR1 is KGHSH and CDR2 LQKENI. V dropped 4 bases and J dropped 7; count of bases not matched to a gene: 2. The CDR3 runs to 12 residues. This chain's CDR3 is CASSLDRGGYTF. The CDR3 nucleotides read TGTGCCAGCTCACTTGACAGGGGTGGCTACACCTTC.

The J gene is TRBJ1-1, the V gene TRBV27; D gene ambiguous. Germline assignment: CDR1 MNHEY and CDR2 SMNVEV (reference sequence). The V end lost 6 bases, the J end lost 3 bases, and 17 bases lay between the germline ends. The CDR3 consists of 15 residues. Here the CDR3 reads CASRSLSREYTEAFF. The CDR3 region has the DNA TGTGCCAGCAGGTCACTTTCGAGGGAGTACACTGAAGCTTTCTTT.

The chain carries TRBV7-9 and TRBJ2-3, with TRBD1 identical over 9 bases. Unmatched junction bases numbered 8, after V lost 8 bases and J lost 2 bases. Germline CDR1 SEHNR, CDR2 FQNEAQ (reference sequence). This CDR3 is built from 15 residues. The CDR3 here is CASGPWTGATDTQYF. The CDR3 DNA is TGTGCCAGCGGCCCCTGGACAGGGGCCACAGATACGCAGTATTTT. The full variable domain, rest sourced from reference TRBV7-9 and TRBJ2-3, is DTGVSQNPRHKITKRGQNVTFRCDPISEHNRLYWYRQTLGQGPEFLTYFQNEAQLEKSRLLSDRFSAERPKGSFSTLEIQRTEQGDSAMYLCASGPWTGATDTQYFGPGTRLTVL.

Of note for this clone: At one end, the junction sequence differs from germline, possibly due to a read error. The chain couples TRBV5-6 to TRBJ2-7; D call uncertain. The germline V gene has CDR1 SGHDT and CDR2 YYEEEE. The CDR3 covers 12 residues. The CDR3 DNA sequence: TGTGCCAGCAGCTTGGTCCCTACCCCCGAGAACTTC. Residues: CASSLVPTPENF.

The genes are TRBV30 and TRBJ2-2; 10 bases agree with TRBD1. This CDR3 is 16 amino acids long. Germline V CDR1 and CDR2: GTSNPN, SVGIG (reference sequence). With 0 bases clipped from V and 5 bases from J, the junction kept 6 bases outside the gene matches. The CDR3 sequence: CAWSVSRTGGTGELFF. CDR3 DNA sequence: TGTGCCTGGAGTGTCTCGAGGACAGGGGGGACCGGGGAGCTGTTTTTT.